The next 17 T cell receptor beta chains were all read from a single sample in a study of T-cell reconstitution after alpha-beta-depleted transplantation in children. Using unique molecular identifiers, the investigators prepared the TCRbeta library. TCRdb redid the calling of the PCR reads with MiXCR, one entry per CDR3 protein. The sample lists hundreds of thousands of distinct CDR3 sequences; 10% to 15% were seen once. This specimen consisted of PBMCs, mostly from graft donor cells, obtained 360 days after TCRalphabeta/CD19-depleted stem cell transplant. The source of these receptors is a male patient younger than 18 who had a stem cell transplant for acute myeloid leukemia, so the T cells may come from the graft donor.

This rearrangement joins TRBV20-1 to TRBJ2-7, with D possibly being TRBD1 (5 bases). The length of the CDR3 is 14 residues. From germline, CDR1 is DFQATT and CDR2 SNEGSKA (reference sequence). V dropped 1 base and J dropped 0 bases, with 10 bases sitting between them. The CDR3 bases are TGCAGTGCTAGAGTTTTAGGGGTCTCCTACGAGCAGTACTTC. Protein product: CSARVLGVSYEQYF.

V usage is TRBV5-1 and J usage is TRBJ2-2, with D perhaps TRBD2 (5 bases). This CDR3 is built from 15 residues. CDR1 is SGHRS and CDR2 is YFSETQ in the germline V gene. V lost 3 bases and J lost 4, with 13 bases in between. The CDR3 sequence is CASSSGMGVTGELFF. CDR3 DNA sequence: TGCGCCAGCAGCTCCGGGATGGGTGTCACCGGGGAGCTGTTTTTT.

This clonotype was recorded a few times. This rearrangement joins TRBV20-1 to TRBJ2-7; 8 bases agree with TRBD2. With 5 bases clipped from V and 4 bases from J, the junction kept 7 bases outside the gene matches. CDR3 length equals 13 residues. The germline CDR1 and CDR2 sequences are DFQATT and SNEGSKA (reference sequence). In DNA, the CDR3 is TGCAGTGCTGCCTACCAGCGGGAGTACGAGCAGTACTTC. Translation: CSAAYQREYEQYF.

This clonotype showed up many times. The genes are TRBV29-1 and TRBJ2-5; TRBD1 is a possible D gene (6 bases). This CDR3 is 17 amino acids long. Germline loops: CDR1 SQVTM, CDR2 ANQGSEA. V lost 0 bases, J lost 5 bases, and 22 bases lay in between. The CDR3 is CSVEDLERDPRGETQYF. CDR3 nucleotides: TGCAGCGTTGAAGATCTTGAGAGGGACCCGAGGGGGGAGACCCAGTACTTC.

This clonotype was seen ten or more times. The chain recombines TRBV12-3 or TRBV12-4 with TRBJ1-4; D call uncertain. The CDR3 is 14 amino acids. V gave up 6 bases and J gave up 8 bases, with 16 bases separating them. The CDR3 loop reads CASREGLGGEKLFF. For the CDR3, the DNA is TGTGCCAGCAGAGAGGGATTAGGAGGGGAAAAACTGTTTTTT.

This clonotype was detected a few times. The chain recombines TRBV7-3 with TRBJ2-2; no clear D gene. CDR3 size: 13 residues. Trimming stripped 5 bases from V and 4 bases from J, with 8 bases between. Germline-derived CDR1 and CDR2 are SGHTA and FQGTGA. This chain's CDR3 is CASSTQATGELFF. The CDR3 bases are TGTGCCAGCAGCACACAAGCCACCGGGGAGCTGTTTTTT.

This clonotype has only a few counts. This chain links TRBV29-1 with TRBJ2-7; the match to TRBD2 covers 13 bases. After removal of 6 bases from V and 3 bases from J, the junction contained 5 bases not matched to a gene. CDR3 length: 14 amino acids. CDR1 and CDR2 from the germline V gene are SQVTM and ANQGSEA. The CDR3 DNA is TGCAGCGTGAACGGACTAGCGGGAGTCTACGAGCAGTACTTC. Its protein product is CSVNGLAGVYEQYF.

This clonotype occurred a few times. The CDR3 nucleotides are TGTGCCAGCAGTGCCAGCTTTATAGCCAAAAACATTCAGTACTTC. Protein sequence: CASSASFIAKNIQYF. The chain joins TRBV27 to TRBJ2-4, with unresolved D. Germline V gene data show CDR1 as MNHEY and CDR2 as SMNVEV (reference sequence). This CDR3 is 15 amino acids long. V was clipped by 5 bases and J by 0 bases, with 11 bases between them.

There are a few counts of this clonotype. This sequence joins TRBV20-1 and TRBJ2-6, with D perhaps matching TRBD1 (6 bases). Germline V gene data show CDR1 as DFQATT and CDR2 as SNEGSKA (reference sequence). V gave up 6 bases and J gave up 2 bases, with 20 bases separating them. The CDR3 loop spans 17 amino acids. CDR3 sequence (DNA): TGCAGTGCGACAGACCCGGACAGTAGTACTGGGGCCAACGTCCTGACTTTC. This gives the protein CSATDPDSSTGANVLTF.

V usage is TRBV24-1 and J usage is TRBJ2-7, with 9 nucleotides matching TRBD1. The CDR3 sequence is 15 residues long. V was clipped by 7 bases and J by 6 bases; unmatched bases: 12. Germline V gene data show CDR1 as KGHDR and CDR2 as SFDVKD. This chain's CDR3 is CATSAYRDRDGEQYF. CDR3 sequence (DNA): TGTGCCACCAGCGCGTATAGGGACAGGGATGGCGAGCAGTACTTC.

This clonotype was counted a few times. This chain uses TRBV24-1 with TRBJ2-1; possible D gene TRBD1, 6 bases. V gave up 0 bases and J gave up 7 bases, with 18 bases separating them. This CDR3 has 17 amino acids. In germline, CDR1 is KGHDR, CDR2 SFDVKD. The CDR3 coding sequence is TGTGCCACCAGTGATTTGAGGCCAGGGGTTGGAGGAAATGAGCAGTTCTTC. The encoded protein is CATSDLRPGVGGNEQFF.

This chain links TRBV20-1 with TRBJ2-3; D is unresolved. The CDR3 consists of 18 residues. Trimming stripped 0 bases from V and 4 bases from J, with 23 bases between. Germline CDR1 reads DFQATT; CDR2 reads SNEGSKA (reference sequence). The CDR3: CSARDVLFPTLLADTQYF. DNA of the CDR3: TGCAGTGCTAGAGATGTTTTATTCCCCACTCTCCTCGCAGATACGCAGTATTTT.

The sample holds many counts of this clonotype. This chain connects TRBV20-1 to TRBJ2-5; tentatively, D is TRBD2 (5 bases). The CDR3 covers 13 residues. Trimming took off 5 bases at V and 3 bases at J, with 13 bases between the two ends. The germline CDR1 and CDR2 sequences are DFQATT and SNEGSKA (reference sequence). CDR3 protein: CSAPPLGEETQYF. CDR3 nucleotide sequence: TGCAGTGCTCCCCCCCTGGGAGAAGAGACCCAGTACTTC.

The chain carries TRBV27 and TRBJ2-7; D is undetermined. V lost 3 bases, J lost 3 bases, and 9 bases lay in between. The CDR3 runs 13 residues. Germline V gene data show CDR1 as MNHEY and CDR2 as SMNVEV (reference sequence). CDR3 amino acids: CASSFSGDYEQYF. The CDR3 nucleotides are TGTGCCAGCAGTTTCTCCGGAGACTACGAGCAGTACTTC.

J is TRBJ2-6 and V is TRBV5-1; 8 positions match TRBD1. V lost 2 bases, J lost 1 base, and 8 bases stayed unmatched. The CDR3 length is 18 residues. Germline CDR1 and CDR2: SGHRS and YFSETQ. CDR3 sequence: CASSFYRTGRSGANVLTF. The CDR3 nucleotides are TGCGCCAGCAGCTTCTACCGGACAGGGAGGTCTGGGGCCAACGTCCTGACTTTC.

The sample holds many counts of this clonotype. The genes are TRBV12-3 or TRBV12-4 and TRBJ2-1; D is unclear. The CDR3 consists of 14 residues. V dropped 5 bases and J dropped 7 bases, with 15 bases sitting between them. The CDR3 DNA follows: TGTGCCAGCAGTCCCCTACGGGTTAGTAATGAGCAGTTCTTC. Its protein product is CASSPLRVSNEQFF.

This clonotype was recorded at least ten times. The chain recombines TRBV27 with TRBJ2-1; D is undetermined. Trimming pared 2 bases from V and 4 bases from J, leaving 9 bases between. There are 14 residues in the CDR3. The germline gives CDR1 MNHEY, CDR2 SMNVEV (reference sequence). The CDR3 is CASSLLGPYNEQFF. The CDR3, as DNA: TGTGCCAGCAGTTTACTTGGTCCTTACAATGAGCAGTTCTTC.